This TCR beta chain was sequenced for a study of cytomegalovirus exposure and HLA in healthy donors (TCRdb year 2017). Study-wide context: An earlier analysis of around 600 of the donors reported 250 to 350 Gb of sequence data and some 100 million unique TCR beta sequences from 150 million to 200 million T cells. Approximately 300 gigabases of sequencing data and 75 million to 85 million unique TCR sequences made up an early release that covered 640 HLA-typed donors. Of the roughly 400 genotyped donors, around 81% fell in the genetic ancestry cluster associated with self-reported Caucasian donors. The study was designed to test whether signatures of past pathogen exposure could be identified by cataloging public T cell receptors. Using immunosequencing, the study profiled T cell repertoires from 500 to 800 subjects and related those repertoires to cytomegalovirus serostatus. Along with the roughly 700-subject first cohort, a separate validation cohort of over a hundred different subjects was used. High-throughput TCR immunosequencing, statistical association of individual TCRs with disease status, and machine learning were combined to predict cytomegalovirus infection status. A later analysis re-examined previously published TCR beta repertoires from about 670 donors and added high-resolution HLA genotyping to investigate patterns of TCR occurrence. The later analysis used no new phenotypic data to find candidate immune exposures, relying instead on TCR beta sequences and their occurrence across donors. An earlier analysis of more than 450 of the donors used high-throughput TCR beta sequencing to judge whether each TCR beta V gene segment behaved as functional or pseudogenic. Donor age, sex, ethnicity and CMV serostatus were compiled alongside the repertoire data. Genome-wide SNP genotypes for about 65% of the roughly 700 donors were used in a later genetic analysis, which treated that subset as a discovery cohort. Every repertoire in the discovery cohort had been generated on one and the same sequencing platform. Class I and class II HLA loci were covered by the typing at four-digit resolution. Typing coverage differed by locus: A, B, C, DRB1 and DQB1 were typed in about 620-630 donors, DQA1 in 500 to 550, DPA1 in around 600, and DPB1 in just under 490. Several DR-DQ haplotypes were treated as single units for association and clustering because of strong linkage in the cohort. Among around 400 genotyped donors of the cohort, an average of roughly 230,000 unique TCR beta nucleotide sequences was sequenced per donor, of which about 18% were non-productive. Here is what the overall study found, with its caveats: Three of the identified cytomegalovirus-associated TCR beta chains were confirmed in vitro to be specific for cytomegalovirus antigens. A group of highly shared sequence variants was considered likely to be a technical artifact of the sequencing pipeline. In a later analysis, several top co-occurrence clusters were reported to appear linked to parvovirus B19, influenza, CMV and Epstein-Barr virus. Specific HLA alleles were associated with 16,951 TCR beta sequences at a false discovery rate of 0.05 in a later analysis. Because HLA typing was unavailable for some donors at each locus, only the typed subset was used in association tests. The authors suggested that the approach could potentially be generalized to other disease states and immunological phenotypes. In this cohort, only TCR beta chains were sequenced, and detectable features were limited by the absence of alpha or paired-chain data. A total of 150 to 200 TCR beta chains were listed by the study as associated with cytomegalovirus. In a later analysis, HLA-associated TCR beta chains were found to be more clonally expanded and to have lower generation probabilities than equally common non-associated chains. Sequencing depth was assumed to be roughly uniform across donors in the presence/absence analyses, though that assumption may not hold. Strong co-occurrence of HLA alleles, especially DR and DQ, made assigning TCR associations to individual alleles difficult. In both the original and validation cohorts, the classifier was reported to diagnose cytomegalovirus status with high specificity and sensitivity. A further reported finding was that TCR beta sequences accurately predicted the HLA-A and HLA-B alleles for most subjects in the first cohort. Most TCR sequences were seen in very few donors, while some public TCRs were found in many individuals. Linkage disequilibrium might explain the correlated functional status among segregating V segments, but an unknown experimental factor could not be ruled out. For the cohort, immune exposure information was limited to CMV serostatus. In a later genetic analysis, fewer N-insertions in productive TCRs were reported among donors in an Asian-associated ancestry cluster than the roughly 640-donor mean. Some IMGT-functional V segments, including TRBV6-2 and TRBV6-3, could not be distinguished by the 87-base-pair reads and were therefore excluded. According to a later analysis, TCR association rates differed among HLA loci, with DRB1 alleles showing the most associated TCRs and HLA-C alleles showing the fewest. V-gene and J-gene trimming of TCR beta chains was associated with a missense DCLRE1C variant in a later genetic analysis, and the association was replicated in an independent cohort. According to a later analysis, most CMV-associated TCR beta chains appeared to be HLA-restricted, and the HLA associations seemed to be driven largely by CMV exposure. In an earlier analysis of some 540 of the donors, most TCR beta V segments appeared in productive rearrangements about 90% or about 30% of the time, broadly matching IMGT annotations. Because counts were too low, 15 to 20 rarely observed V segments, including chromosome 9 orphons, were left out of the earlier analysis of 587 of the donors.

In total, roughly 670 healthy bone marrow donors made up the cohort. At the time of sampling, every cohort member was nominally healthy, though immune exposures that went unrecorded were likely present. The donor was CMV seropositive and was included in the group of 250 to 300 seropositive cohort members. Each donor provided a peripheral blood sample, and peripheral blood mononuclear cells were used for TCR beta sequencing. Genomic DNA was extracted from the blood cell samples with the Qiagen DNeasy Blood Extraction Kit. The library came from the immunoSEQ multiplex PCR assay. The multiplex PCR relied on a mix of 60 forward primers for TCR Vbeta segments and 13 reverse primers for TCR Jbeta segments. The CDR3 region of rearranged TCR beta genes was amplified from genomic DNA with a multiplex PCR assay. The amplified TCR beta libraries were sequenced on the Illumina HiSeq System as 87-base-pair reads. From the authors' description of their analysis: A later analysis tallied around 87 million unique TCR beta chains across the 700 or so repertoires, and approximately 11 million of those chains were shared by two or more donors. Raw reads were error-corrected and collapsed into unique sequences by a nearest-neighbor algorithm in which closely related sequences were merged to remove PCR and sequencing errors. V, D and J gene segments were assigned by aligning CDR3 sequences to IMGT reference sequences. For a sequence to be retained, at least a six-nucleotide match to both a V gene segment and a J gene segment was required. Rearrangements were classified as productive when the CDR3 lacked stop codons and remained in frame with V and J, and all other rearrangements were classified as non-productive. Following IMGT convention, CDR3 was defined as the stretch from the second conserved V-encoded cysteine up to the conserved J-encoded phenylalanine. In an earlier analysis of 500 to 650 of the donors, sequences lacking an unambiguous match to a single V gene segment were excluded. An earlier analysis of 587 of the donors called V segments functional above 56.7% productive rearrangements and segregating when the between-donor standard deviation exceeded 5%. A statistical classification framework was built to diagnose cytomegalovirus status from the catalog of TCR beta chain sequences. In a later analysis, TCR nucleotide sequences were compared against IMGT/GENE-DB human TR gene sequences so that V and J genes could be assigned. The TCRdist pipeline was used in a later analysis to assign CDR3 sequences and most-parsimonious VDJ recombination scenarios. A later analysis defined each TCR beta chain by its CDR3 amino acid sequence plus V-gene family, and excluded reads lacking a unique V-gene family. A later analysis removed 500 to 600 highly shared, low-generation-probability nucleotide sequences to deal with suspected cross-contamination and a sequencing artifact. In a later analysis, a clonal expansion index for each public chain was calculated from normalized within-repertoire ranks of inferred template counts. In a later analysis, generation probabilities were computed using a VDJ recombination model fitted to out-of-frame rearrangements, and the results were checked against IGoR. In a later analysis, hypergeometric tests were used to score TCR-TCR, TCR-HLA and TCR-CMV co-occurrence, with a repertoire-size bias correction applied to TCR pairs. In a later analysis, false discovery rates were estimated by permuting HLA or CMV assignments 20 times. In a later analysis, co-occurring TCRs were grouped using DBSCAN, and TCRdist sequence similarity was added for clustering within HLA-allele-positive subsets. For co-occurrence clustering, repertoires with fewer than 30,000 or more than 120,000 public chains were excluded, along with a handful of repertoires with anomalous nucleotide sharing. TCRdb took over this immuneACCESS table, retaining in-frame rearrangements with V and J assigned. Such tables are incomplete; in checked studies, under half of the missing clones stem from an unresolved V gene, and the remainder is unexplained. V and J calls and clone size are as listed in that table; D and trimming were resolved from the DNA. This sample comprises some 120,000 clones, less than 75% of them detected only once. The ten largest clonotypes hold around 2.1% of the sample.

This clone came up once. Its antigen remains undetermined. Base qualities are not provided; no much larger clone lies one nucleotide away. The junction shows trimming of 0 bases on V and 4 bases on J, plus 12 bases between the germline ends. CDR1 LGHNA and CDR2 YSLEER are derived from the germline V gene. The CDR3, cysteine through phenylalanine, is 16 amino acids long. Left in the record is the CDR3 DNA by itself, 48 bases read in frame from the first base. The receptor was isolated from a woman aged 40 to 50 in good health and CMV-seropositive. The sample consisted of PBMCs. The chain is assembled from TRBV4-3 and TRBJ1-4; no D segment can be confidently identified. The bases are TGCGCCAGCAGCCAAGACCGGGTCGCGCGTAATGAAAAACTGTTTTTT. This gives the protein CASSQDRVARNEKLFF.